Each of the 6 T cell receptor beta chains below was sequenced from the same sample in a study of blood T cells in healthy people across ages. For the second PCR, which ran for about 6 to 11 cycles, a sample-barcoded 5' primer and a J-beta primer mix were used. TCRdb redid the calling of the 5' RACE reads with MiXCR, one entry per CDR3 protein. The data show more than 650,000 distinct CDR3 sequences, about 20% seen once. The sequencing sample was made of blood. These receptors all come from a man between 65 and 85 years old in good health.

This clonotype was recorded a few times. V is TRBV20-1 and J is TRBJ2-3; D tentatively fits TRBD1 or TRBD2 (6 bases each). Germline V CDR1 and CDR2: DFQATT, SNEGSKA (reference sequence). CDR3 length equals 15 residues. The V gene lost 6 bases and the J gene lost 4 bases, with 20 bases spanning the gap. The CDR3 spells CSAETGGPHADTQYF. For the CDR3, the DNA is TGCAGTGCCGAGACAGGAGGGCCTCACGCAGATACGCAGTATTTT.

The chain joins TRBV5-1 to TRBJ2-3; D remains ambiguous. V was shortened by 4 bases and J by 2 bases, with 8 bases between the two germline ends. Germline CDR1 is SGHRS and CDR2 is YFSETQ. The CDR3 runs to 13 residues. The CDR3 spells CASSTRPTDTQYF. DNA of the CDR3: TGCGCCAGCAGCACCAGGCCCACAGATACGCAGTATTTT.

This chain connects TRBV7-2 to TRBJ1-2; 7 bases agree with TRBD1. J was trimmed by 8 bases and V by 4 bases; bases with no gene match: 13. Germline lookup yields CDR1 SGHTA and CDR2 FQGNSA. The CDR3 consists of 15 residues. The CDR3 region is CASSSQVLRGQGYTF. The DNA of the CDR3 is TGTGCCAGCAGCTCCCAGGTGCTTAGGGGGCAGGGCTACACCTTC.

In regard to this clonotype: A read error may produce the germline difference seen at one junction end. The gene calls are TRBV10-3 and TRBJ2-1; D is uncertain. There are 13 residues in the CDR3. Germline CDR1 and CDR2: ENHRY and SYGVKD. This CDR3 reads CAISEVAPNERFF. The CDR3 DNA is TGTGCCATCAGTGAAGTAGCCCCCAATGAGCGGTTCTTC.

This clonotype was counted between two and nine times. The gene calls are TRBV12-3 or TRBV12-4 and TRBJ2-7, with D possibly being TRBD2 (5 bases). The CDR3 is made up of 12 amino acids. V lost 3 bases to trimming and J lost 7 bases, with 10 bases between them. The CDR3 spells CASSFEGLEQYF. DNA for the CDR3: TGTGCCAGCAGTTTCGAGGGTCTGGAGCAGTACTTC.

CDR3 nucleotides: TGTGCCATCAGTAGGGGACTAGCGGGAGGAAACAATGAGCAGTTCTTC. Protein: CAISRGLAGGNNEQFF. This sequence joins TRBV10-3 and TRBJ2-1, with 15 positions matching TRBD2. The CDR3 is 16 residues long. CDR1 is ENHRY and CDR2 is SYGVKD in the germline V gene. J gave up 5 bases and V 5 bases, and 4 bases lay outside the gene matches.